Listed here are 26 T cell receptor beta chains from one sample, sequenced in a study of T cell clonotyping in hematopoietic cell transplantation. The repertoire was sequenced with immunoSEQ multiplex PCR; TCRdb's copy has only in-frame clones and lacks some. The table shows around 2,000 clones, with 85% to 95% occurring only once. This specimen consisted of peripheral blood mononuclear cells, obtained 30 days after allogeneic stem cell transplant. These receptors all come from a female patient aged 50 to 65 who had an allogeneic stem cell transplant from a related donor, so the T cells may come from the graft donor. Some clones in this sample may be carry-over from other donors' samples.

CDR3 DNA sequence: TGTGCCAGTAGTATAATAGACGGACCGAACTATGGCTACACCTTC. Translating gives CASSIIDGPNYGYTF. The chain uses TRBV19 and TRBJ1-2, with D uncertain. From germline, CDR1 is LNHDA and CDR2 SQIVND (reference sequence). This CDR3 has 15 residues. Between the trimmed V and J ends, which lost 2 bases and 2 bases, there was a span of 12 bases.

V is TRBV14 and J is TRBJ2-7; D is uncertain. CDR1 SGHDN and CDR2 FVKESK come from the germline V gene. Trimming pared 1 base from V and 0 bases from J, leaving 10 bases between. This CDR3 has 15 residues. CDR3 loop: CASSQGPTRSYEQYF. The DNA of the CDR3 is TGTGCCAGCAGCCAAGGTCCAACGCGCTCCTACGAGCAGTACTTC.

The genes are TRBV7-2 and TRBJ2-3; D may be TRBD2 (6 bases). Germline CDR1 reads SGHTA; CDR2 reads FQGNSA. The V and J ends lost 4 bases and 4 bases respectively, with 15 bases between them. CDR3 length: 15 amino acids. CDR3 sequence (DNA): TGTGCCAGCAGCTCCCCCAGAACTAGCCCAGATACGCAGTATTTT. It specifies CASSSPRTSPDTQYF.

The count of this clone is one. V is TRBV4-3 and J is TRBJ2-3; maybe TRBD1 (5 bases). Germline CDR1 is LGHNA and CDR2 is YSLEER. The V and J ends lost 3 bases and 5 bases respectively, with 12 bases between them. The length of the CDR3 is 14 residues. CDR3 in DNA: TGCGCCAGCAGCCAGGGGCCTAGGGAAGATACGCAGTATTTT. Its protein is CASSQGPREDTQYF.

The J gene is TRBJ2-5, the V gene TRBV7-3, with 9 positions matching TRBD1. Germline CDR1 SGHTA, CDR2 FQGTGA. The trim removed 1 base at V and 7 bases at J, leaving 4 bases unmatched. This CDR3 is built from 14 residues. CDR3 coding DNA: TGTGCCAGCAGCTTAAGACAGGGGGAAGGGACCCAGTACTTC. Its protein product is CASSLRQGEGTQYF.

Written as DNA, the CDR3 is TGTGCCAGCAGCGTAGGGGGCGGAAACACCATATATTTT. It yields the protein CASSVGGGNTIYF. The genes are TRBV9 and TRBJ1-3; perhaps TRBD1 as D (5 bases). The V end lost 0 bases, the J end lost 4 bases, and 5 bases lay between the germline ends. Germline CDR1 reads SGDLS; CDR2 reads YYNGEE. This CDR3 contains 13 residues. The whole variable domain, filled in from reference TRBV9 and TRBJ1-3, reads DSGVTQTPKHLITATGQRVTLRCSPRSGDLSVYWYQQSLDQGLQFLIQYYNGEERAKGNILERFSAQQFPDLHSELNLSSLELGDSALYFCASSVGGGNTIYFGEGSWLTVV.

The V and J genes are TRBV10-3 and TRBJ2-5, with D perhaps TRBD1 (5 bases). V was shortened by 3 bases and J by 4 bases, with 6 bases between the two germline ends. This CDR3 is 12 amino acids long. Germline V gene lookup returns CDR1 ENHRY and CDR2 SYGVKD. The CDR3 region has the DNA TGTGCCATCAGTGATAGGGGAGAGACCCAGTACTTC. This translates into CAISDRGETQYF.

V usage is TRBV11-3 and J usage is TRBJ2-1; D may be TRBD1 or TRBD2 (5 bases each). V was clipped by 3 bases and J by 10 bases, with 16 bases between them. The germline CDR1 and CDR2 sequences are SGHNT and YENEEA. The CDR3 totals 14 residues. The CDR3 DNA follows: TGTGCCAGCAGCTTCCAGGCGTTGGGGGAGGAGCAGTTCTTC. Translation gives CASSFQALGEEQFF.

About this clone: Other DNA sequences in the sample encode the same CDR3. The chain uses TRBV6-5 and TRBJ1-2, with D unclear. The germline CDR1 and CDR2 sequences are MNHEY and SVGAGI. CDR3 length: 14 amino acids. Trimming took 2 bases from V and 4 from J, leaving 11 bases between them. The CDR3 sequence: CASSYGGQPYGYTF. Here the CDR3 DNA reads TGTGCCAGCAGTTACGGCGGGCAGCCCTATGGCTACACCTTC.

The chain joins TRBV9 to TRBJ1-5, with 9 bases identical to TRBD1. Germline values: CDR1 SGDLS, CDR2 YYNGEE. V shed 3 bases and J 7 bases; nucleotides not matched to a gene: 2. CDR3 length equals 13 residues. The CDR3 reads CASSAQGAQPQHF. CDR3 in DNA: TGTGCCAGCAGCGCACAGGGGGCCCAGCCCCAGCATTTT.

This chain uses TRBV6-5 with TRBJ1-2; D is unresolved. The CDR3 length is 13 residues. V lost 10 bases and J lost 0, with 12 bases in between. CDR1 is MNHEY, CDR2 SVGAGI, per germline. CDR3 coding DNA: TGTGCCATCGCGTCCGACTCTAACTATGGCTACACCTTC. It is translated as CAIASDSNYGYTF.

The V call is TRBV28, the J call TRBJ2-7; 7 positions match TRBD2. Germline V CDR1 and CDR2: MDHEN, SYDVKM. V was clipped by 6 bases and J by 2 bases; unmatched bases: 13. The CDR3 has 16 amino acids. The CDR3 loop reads CASSPRGGSTAYEQYF. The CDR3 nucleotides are TGTGCCAGCAGCCCAAGGGGAGGGAGTACTGCCTACGAGCAGTACTTC.

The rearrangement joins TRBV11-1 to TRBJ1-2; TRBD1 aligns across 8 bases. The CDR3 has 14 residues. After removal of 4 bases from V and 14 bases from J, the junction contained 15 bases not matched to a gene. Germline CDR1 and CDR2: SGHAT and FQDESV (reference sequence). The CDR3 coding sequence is TGTGCCAGCAGCTCGAACCGGGACAGGAAAAGGGGTACCTTC. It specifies CASSSNRDRKRGTF.

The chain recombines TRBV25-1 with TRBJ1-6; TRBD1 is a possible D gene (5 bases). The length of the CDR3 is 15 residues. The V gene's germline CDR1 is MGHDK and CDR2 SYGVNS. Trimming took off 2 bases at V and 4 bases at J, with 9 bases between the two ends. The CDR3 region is CASSERRGYNSPLHF. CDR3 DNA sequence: TGTGCCAGCAGTGAAAGACGGGGGTATAATTCACCCCTCCACTTT.

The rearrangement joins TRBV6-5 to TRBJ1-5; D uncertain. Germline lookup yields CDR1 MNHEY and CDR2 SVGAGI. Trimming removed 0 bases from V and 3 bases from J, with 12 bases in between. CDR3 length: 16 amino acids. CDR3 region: CASSYSALGNNQPQHF. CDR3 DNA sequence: TGTGCCAGCAGTTACTCGGCCCTCGGGAACAATCAGCCCCAGCATTTT.

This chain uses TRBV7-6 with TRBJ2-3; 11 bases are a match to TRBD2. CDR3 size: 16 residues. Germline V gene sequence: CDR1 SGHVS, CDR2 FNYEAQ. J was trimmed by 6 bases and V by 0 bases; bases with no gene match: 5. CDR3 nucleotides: TGTGCCAGCAGCTTAGCACTAGCGGGGGAGGGGGATACGCAGTATTTT. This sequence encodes CASSLALAGEGDTQYF.

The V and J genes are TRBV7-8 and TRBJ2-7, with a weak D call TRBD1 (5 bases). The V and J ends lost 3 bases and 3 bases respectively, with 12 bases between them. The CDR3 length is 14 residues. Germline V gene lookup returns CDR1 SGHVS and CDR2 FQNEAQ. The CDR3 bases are TGTGCCAGCAGCTTGGGGCAGATCATCTACGAGCAGTACTTC. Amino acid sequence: CASSLGQIIYEQYF.

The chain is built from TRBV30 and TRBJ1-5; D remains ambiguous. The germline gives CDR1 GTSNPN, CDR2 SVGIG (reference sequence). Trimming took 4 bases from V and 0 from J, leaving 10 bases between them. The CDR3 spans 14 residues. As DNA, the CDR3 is TGTGCCTGGACCGGCAGTTATAGCAATCAGCCCCAGCATTTT. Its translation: CAWTGSYSNQPQHF. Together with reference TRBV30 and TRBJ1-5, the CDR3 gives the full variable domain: SQTIHQWPATLVQPVGSPLSLECTVEGTSNPNLYWYRQAAGRGLQLLFYSVGIGQISSEVPQNLSASRPQDRQFILSSKKLLLSDSGFYLCAWTGSYSNQPQHFGDGTRLSIL.

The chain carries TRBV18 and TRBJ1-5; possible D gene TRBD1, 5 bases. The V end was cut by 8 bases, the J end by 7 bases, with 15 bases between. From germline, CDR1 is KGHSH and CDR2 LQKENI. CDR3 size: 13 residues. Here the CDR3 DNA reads TGTGCCAGCGGATGGAGGGGTGGCCAGCCCCAGCATTTT. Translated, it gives CASGWRGGQPQHF. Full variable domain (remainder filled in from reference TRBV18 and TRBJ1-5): NAGVMQNPRHLVRRRGQEARLRCSPMKGHSHVYWYRQLPEEGLKFMVYLQKENIIDESGMPKERFSAEFPKEGPSILRIQQVVRGDSAAYFCASGWRGGQPQHFGDGTRLSIL.

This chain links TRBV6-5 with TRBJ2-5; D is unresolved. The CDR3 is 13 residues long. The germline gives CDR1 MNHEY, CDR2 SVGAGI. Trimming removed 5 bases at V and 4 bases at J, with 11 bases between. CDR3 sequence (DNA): TGTGCCAGCAGTGAGACACGGCTAGAGACCCAGTACTTC. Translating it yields CASSETRLETQYF.

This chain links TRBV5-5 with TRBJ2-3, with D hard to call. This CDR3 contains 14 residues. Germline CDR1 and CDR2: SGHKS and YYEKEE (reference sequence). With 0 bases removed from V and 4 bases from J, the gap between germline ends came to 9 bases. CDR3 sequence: CASSLVRIADTQYF. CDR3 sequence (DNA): TGTGCCAGCAGCTTGGTAAGAATCGCAGATACGCAGTATTTT.

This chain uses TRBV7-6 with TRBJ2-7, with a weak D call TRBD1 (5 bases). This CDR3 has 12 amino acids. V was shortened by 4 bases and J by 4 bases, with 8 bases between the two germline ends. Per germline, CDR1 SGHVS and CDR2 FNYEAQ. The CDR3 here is CASSSTVYEQYF. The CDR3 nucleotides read TGTGCCAGCAGCTCGACAGTTTACGAGCAGTACTTC.

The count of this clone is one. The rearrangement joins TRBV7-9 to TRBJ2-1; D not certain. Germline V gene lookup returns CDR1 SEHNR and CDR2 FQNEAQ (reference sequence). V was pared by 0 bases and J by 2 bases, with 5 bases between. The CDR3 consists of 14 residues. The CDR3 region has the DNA TGTGCCAGCAGCTTAGCGGGGACCTACAATGAGCAGTTCTTC. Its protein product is CASSLAGTYNEQFF.

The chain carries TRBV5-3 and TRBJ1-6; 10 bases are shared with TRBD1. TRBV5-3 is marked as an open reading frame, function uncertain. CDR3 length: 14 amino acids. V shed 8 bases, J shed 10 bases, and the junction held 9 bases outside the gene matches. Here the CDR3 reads CASSPGQGGSPLHF. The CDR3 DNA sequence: TGTGCCAGCAGCCCTGGACAGGGGGGATCACCCCTCCACTTT.

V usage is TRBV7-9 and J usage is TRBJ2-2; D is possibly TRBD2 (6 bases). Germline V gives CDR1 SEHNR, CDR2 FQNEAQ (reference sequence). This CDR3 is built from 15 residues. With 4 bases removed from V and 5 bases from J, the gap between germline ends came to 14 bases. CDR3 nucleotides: TGTGCCAGCAGCTGGGACTTATTGACGACCGGGGAGCTGTTTTTT. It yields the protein CASSWDLLTTGELFF.

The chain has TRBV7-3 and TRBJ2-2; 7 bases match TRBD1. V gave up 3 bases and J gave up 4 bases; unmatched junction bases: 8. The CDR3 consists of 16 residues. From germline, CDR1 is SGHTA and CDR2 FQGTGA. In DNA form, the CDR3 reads TGTGCCAGCAGCTTGTGGACAGGAAGGACCACCGGGGAGCTGTTTTTT. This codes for CASSLWTGRTTGELFF.